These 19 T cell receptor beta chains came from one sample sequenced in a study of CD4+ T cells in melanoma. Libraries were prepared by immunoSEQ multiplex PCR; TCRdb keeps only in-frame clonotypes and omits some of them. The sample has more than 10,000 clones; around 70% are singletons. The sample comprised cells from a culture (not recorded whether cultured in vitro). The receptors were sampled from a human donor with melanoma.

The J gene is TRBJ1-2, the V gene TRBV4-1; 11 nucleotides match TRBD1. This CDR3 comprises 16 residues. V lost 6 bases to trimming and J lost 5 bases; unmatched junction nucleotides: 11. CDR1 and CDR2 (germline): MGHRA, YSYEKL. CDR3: CASSPDRGRIIYGYTF. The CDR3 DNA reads TGCGCCAGCAGTCCGGACAGGGGGCGCATCATTTATGGCTACACCTTC.

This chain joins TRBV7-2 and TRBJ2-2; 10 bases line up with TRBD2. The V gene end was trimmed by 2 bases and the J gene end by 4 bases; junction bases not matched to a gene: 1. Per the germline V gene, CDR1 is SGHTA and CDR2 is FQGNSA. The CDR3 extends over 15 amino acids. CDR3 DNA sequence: TGTGCCAGCAGCTTAATAGCGGGGGGCACCGGGGAGCTGTTTTTT. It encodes CASSLIAGGTGELFF. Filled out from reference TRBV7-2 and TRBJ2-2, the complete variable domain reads GAGVSQSPSNKVTEKGKDVELRCDPISGHTALYWYRQSLGQGLEFLIYFQGNSAPDKSGLPSDRFSAERTGGSVSTLTIQRTQQEDSAVYLCASSLIAGGTGELFFGEGSRLTVL.

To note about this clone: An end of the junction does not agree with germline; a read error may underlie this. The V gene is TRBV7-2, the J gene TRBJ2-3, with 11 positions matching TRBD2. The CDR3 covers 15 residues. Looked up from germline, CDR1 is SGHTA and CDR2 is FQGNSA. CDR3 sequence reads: CASRLAGGPTDTQYF. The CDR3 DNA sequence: TGTGCCAGCAGATTAGCGGGGGGGCCCACAGATACGCAGTATTTT.

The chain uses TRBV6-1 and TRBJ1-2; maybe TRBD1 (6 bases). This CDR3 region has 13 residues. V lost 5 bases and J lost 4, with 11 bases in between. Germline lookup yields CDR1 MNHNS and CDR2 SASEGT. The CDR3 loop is CASSKQGLYGYTF. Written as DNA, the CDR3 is TGTGCCAGCAGTAAACAGGGTCTCTATGGCTACACCTTC.

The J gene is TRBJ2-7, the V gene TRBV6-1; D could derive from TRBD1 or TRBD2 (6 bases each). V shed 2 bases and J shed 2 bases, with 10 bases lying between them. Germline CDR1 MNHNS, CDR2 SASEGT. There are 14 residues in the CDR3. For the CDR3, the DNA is TGTGCCAGCAGTGAAAAGGGGGGAACCTACGAGCAGTACTTC. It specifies CASSEKGGTYEQYF.

The CDR3 DNA sequence: TGTGCCAGCTCAACAGACAGCGGCTATGGCTACACCTTC. This translates into CASSTDSGYGYTF. The chain links TRBV18 to TRBJ1-2; D is perhaps TRBD1 (5 bases). Trimming took 5 bases from V and 4 from J, leaving 11 bases between them. This CDR3 comprises 13 residues. Germline V lookup: CDR1 KGHSH, CDR2 LQKENI.

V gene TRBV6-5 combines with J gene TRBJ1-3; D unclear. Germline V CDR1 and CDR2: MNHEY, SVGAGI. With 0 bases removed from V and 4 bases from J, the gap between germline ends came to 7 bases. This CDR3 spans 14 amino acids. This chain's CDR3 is CASSYSGRGNTIYF. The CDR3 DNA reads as TGTGCCAGCAGTTACTCTGGTCGAGGAAACACCATATATTTT.

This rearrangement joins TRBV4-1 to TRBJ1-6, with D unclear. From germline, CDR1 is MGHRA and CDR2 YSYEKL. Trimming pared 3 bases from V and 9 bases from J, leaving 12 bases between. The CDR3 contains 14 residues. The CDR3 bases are TGCGCCAGCAGCCATGACATATACGCTTCACCCCTCCACTTT. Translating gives CASSHDIYASPLHF.

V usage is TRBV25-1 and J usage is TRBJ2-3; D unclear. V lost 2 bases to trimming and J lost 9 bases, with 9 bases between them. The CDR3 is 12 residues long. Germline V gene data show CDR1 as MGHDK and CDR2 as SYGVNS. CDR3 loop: CASSEVVGTQYF. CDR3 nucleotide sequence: TGTGCCAGCAGTGAAGTGGTCGGCACGCAGTATTTT.

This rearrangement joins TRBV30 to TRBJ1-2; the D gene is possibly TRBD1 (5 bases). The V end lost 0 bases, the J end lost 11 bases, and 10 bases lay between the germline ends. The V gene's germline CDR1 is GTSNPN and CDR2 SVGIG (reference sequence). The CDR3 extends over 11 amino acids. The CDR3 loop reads CAWSVGARYTF. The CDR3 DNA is TGTGCCTGGAGTGTAGGGGCCCGATACACCTTC.

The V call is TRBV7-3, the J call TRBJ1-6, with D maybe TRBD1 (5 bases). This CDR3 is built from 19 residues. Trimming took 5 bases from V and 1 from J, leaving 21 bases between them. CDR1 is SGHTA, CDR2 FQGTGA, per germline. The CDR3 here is CASSGELRTLKSYNSPLHF. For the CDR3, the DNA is TGTGCCAGCAGCGGCGAACTCCGGACACTTAAGTCCTATAATTCACCCCTCCACTTT.

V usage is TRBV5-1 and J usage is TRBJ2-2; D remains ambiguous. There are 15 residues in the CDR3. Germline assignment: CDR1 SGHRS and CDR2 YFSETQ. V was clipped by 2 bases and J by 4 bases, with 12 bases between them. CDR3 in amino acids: CASSLLEMSTGELFF. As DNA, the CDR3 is TGCGCCAGCAGCTTACTGGAGATGAGCACCGGGGAGCTGTTTTTT.

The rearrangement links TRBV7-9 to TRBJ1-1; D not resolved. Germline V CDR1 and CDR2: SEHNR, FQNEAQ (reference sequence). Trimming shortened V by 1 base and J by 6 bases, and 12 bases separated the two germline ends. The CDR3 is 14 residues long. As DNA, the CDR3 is TGTGCCAGCAGCTTAGGGCTCACGACCTCTGAAGCTTTCTTT. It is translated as CASSLGLTTSEAFF.

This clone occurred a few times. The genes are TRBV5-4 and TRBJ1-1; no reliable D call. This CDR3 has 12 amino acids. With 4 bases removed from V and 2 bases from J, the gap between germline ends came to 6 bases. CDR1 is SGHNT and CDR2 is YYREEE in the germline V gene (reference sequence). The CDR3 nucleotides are TGTGCCAGCAGCACGGAAAACACTGAAGCTTTCTTT. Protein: CASSTENTEAFF.

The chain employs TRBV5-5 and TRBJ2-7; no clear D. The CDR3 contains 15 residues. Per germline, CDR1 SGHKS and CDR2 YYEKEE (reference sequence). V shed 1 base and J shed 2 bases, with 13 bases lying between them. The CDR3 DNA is TGTGCCAGCAGCTTGTGGGCTTTCGGTCCCTACGAGCAGTACTTC. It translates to CASSLWAFGPYEQYF.

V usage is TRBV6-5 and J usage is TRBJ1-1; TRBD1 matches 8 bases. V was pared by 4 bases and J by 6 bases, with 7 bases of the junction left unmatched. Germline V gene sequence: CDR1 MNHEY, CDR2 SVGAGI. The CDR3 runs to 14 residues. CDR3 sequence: CASSSRQGQSEAFF. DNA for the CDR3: TGTGCCAGCAGTTCCAGACAGGGGCAATCTGAAGCTTTCTTT.

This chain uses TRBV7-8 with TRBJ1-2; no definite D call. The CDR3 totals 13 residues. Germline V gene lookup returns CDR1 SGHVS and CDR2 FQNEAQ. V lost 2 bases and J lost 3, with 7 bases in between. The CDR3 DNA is TGTGCCAGCAGCTTACACCGATACTATGGCTACACCTTC. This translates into CASSLHRYYGYTF.

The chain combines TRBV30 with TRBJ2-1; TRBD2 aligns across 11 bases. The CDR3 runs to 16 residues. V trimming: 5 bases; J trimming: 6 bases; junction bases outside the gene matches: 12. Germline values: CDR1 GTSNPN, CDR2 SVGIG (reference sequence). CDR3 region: CAWRRLAGGPANEQFF. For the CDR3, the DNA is TGTGCCTGGCGCCGTTTAGCGGGGGGGCCCGCCAATGAGCAGTTCTTC.

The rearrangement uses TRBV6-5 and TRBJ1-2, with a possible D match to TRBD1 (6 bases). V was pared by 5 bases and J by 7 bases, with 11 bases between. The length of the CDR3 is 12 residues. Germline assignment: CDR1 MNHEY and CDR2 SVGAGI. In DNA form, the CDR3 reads TGTGCCAGCAGTCCAGGGGCATCTGGCTACACCTTC. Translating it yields CASSPGASGYTF.